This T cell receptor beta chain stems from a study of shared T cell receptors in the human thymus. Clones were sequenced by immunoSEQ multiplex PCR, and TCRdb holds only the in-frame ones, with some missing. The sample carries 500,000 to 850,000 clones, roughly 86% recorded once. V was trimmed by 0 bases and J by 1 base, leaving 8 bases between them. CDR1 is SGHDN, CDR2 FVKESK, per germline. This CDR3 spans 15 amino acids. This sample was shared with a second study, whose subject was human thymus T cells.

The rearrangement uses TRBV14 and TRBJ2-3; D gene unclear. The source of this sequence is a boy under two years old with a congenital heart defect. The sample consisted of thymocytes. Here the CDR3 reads CASSQDSSGTDTQYF. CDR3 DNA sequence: TGTGCCAGCAGCCAAGATTCCTCCGGCACAGATACGCAGTATTTT.